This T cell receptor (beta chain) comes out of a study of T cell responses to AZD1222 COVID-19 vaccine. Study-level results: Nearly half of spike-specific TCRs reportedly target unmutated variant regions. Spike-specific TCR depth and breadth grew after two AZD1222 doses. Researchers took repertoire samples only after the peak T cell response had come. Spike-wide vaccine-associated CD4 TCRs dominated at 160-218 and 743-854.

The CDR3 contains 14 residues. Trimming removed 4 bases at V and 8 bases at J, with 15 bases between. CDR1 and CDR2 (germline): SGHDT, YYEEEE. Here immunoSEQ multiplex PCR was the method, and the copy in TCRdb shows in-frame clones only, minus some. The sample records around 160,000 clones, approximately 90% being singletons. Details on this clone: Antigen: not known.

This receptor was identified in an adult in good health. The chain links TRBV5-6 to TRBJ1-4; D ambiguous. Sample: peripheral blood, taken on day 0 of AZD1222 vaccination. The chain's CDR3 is CASSIGFSTEKLFF. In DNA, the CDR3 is TGTGCCAGCAGCATCGGGTTCAGCACCGAAAAACTGTTTTTT. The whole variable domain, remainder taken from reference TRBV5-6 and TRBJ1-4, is DAGVTQSPTHLIKTRGQQVTLRCSPKSGHDTVSWYQQALGQGPQFIFQYYEEEERQRGNFPDRFSGHQFPNYSSELNVNALLLGDSALYLCASSIGFSTEKLFFGSGTQLSVL.